The 31 T cell receptor beta chains in this list originate from one sample, sequenced in a study of Ad26.COV2.S vaccination and SARS-CoV-2 variants. TCRdb's copy holds only in-frame clones and misses some; the assay was immunoSEQ multiplex PCR. The sample shows fewer than 500,000 clones, about 90% of them seen only once. This sample's treatment: approximately 18 received Ad26.COV2.S at low or high dose, single or two shots; roughly 5 received placebo; per-sample allocation not given. Collection of samples fell on day 63 after the first vaccine or placebo injection. Sample: peripheral blood, taken in a trial of Ad26.COV2.S vaccine versus placebo. The receptors were gathered from a person between 18 and 65 years old who received the Ad26.COV2.S COVID-19 vaccine or a placebo.

The V call is TRBV5-4, the J call TRBJ2-5; 11 nucleotides line up with TRBD2. The germline gives CDR1 SGHNT, CDR2 YYREEE (reference sequence). There are 14 residues in the CDR3. V dropped 4 bases and J dropped 5; count of bases not matched to a gene: 4. The CDR3, as DNA: TGTGCCAGCAGCCGCCCTAGCGGGAGGGAGACCCAGTACTTC. As protein: CASSRPSGRETQYF.

This clone was counted once. The rearrangement uses TRBV7-2 and TRBJ2-7; 7 nucleotides agree with TRBD2. This CDR3 region has 15 residues. Trimming took 5 bases from V and 0 from J; bases not matched to a gene: 7. The germline V gene encodes CDR1 SGHTA and CDR2 FQGNSA. In DNA form, the CDR3 reads TGTGCCAGCAGCACAGCGGGAAGAAGCTCCTACGAGCAGTACTTC. It yields the protein CASSTAGRSSYEQYF. The whole variable domain, remainder taken from reference TRBV7-2 and TRBJ2-7, is GAGVSQSPSNKVTEKGKDVELRCDPISGHTALYWYRQSLGQGLEFLIYFQGNSAPDKSGLPSDRFSAERTGGSVSTLTIQRTQQEDSAVYLCASSTAGRSSYEQYFGPGTRLTVT.

J is TRBJ2-7 and V is TRBV6-5; D is perhaps TRBD1 (6 bases). CDR3 length: 15 amino acids. V was pared by 0 bases and J by 4 bases, with 13 bases between. The germline CDR1 and CDR2 sequences are MNHEY and SVGAGI. For the CDR3, the DNA is TGTGCCAGCAGTTACTCAGGGACACCTTCATACGAGCAGTACTTC. The encoded protein is CASSYSGTPSYEQYF.

The V call is TRBV5-8, the J call TRBJ2-7; possibly TRBD1 for D (6 bases). V lost 2 bases to trimming and J lost 3 bases, with 12 bases between them. The CDR3 contains 14 residues. The V gene's germline CDR1 is SGHTS and CDR2 YDEGEE. The CDR3 reads CASSFSVGGYEQYF. The DNA of the CDR3 is TGTGCCAGCAGCTTTAGCGTAGGGGGCTACGAGCAGTACTTC.

A note on this clone: The junction differs from germline at one of its ends, possibly a read error. The identical CDR3 is also encoded by other nucleotide sequences in the sample. V usage is TRBV5-1 and J usage is TRBJ2-7, with no clear D. The CDR3 runs 13 residues. The germline CDR1 and CDR2 sequences are SGHRS and YFSETQ. The CDR3 nucleotides are TGCGCCAGCAGTTTGGCCGCGGATTACGAGCAGTACTTC. It specifies CASSLAADYEQYF.

The V and J genes are TRBV14 and TRBJ2-2; 8 nucleotides line up with TRBD2. V shed 0 bases, J shed 6 bases, and the junction held 6 bases outside the gene matches. Germline CDR1 and CDR2: SGHDN and FVKESK. The CDR3 length is 16 residues. The DNA of the CDR3 is TGTGCCAGCAGCCAAGATCCAGCGGGAGTGGCCGGGGAGCTGTTTTTT. Translation: CASSQDPAGVAGELFF. The complete variable domain, with remaining parts taken from reference TRBV14 and TRBJ2-2, reads EAGVTQFPSHSVIEKGQTVTLRCDPISGHDNLYWYRRVMGKEIKFLLHFVKESKQDESGMPNNRFLAERTGGTYSTLKVQPAELEDSGVYFCASSQDPAGVAGELFFGEGSRLTVL.

This clone was picked up one time. This rearrangement joins TRBV6-6 to TRBJ2-7; D uncertain. The length of the CDR3 is 15 residues. Trimming pared 7 bases from V and 2 bases from J, leaving 18 bases between. CDR1 and CDR2 (germline): MNHNY, SVGAGI (reference sequence). The CDR3 region is CASISGLDGPYEQYF. The CDR3 region has the DNA TGTGCCAGCATTTCTGGGCTGGACGGACCCTACGAGCAGTACTTC.

This chain uses TRBV14 with TRBJ1-3, with a possible D match to TRBD1 (6 bases). The CDR3 runs 15 residues. V was clipped by 2 bases and J by 0 bases, with 8 bases between them. Germline CDR1 reads SGHDN; CDR2 reads FVKESK. The CDR3 loop reads CASSQRQVSGNTIYF. The CDR3 nucleotides read TGTGCCAGCAGCCAAAGACAGGTCTCTGGAAACACCATATATTTT.

The chain has TRBV11-3 and TRBJ2-5, with D tentatively TRBD1 (6 bases). CDR3 size: 13 residues. Germline assignment: CDR1 SGHNT and CDR2 YENEEA. V lost 6 bases and J lost 4, with 12 bases in between. The CDR3 DNA sequence: TGTGCCAGCAGTAGGGACAATGGAGAGACCCAGTACTTC. This encodes CASSRDNGETQYF. Together with reference TRBV11-3 and TRBJ2-5, the CDR3 gives the full variable domain: EAGVVQSPRYKIIEKKQPVAFWCNPISGHNTLYWYLQNLGQGPELLIRYENEEAVDDSQLPKDRFSAERLKGVDSTLKIQPAELGDSAVYLCASSRDNGETQYFGPGTRLLVL.

This chain connects TRBV7-9 to TRBJ2-1, with TRBD2 matching over 10 bases. Unmatched junction bases numbered 8, after V lost 5 bases and J lost 4 bases. Germline V lookup: CDR1 SEHNR, CDR2 FQNEAQ (reference sequence). This CDR3 is 16 amino acids long. CDR3 bases: TGTGCCAGCAGCGCCTCCCTAGCGGGAGTGTACAATGAGCAGTTCTTC. Amino acids: CASSASLAGVYNEQFF.

J is TRBJ1-1 and V is TRBV7-9, with a weak D call TRBD1 (5 bases). V was clipped by 1 base and J by 5 bases, with 14 bases between them. The CDR3 consists of 15 residues. Germline assignment: CDR1 SEHNR and CDR2 FQNEAQ (reference sequence). The CDR3 loop reads CASSLDPGLGTEAFF. In DNA form, the CDR3 reads TGTGCCAGCAGCTTAGATCCGGGGCTGGGGACTGAAGCTTTCTTT.

This clone is a singleton in its sample. The V and J genes are TRBV10-3 and TRBJ1-5; perhaps TRBD1 as D (5 bases). The CDR3 has 14 amino acids. The ends were cut back, 0 bases at V and 5 bases at J, with 8 bases in the middle. CDR1 is ENHRY and CDR2 is SYGVKD in the germline V gene. CDR3 coding DNA: TGTGCCATCAGTGAGTCCAGGGTGGATCAGCCCCAGCATTTT. Its protein product is CAISESRVDQPQHF.

This chain joins TRBV12-3 or TRBV12-4 and TRBJ1-1, with 8 bases aligning to TRBD1. The V gene end was trimmed by 6 bases and the J gene end by 4 bases; junction bases not matched to a gene: 4. This CDR3 is built from 13 residues. The CDR3 DNA is TGTGCCAGCAGCGGACAGGGATTCACTGAAGCTTTCTTT. It yields the protein CASSGQGFTEAFF.

The chain joins TRBV7-9 to TRBJ1-6; D possibly corresponds to TRBD1 (6 bases). This CDR3 is built from 18 residues. Trimming took off 4 bases at V and 4 bases at J, with 20 bases between the two ends. Per the germline V gene, CDR1 is SEHNR and CDR2 is FQNEAQ (reference sequence). CDR3 sequence (DNA): TGTGCCAGCAGCTCCTCCCTTCGGGGGGGCTGGTATAATTCACCCCTCCACTTT. Translating gives CASSSSLRGGWYNSPLHF.

This clone occurred a few times. The same CDR3 is also encoded by other DNA sequences in this sample. The rearrangement joins TRBV27 to TRBJ1-1; a possible D gene is TRBD1 (5 bases). The CDR3 has 12 residues. The V end was cut by 6 bases, the J end by 1 base, with 6 bases between. Germline loops: CDR1 MNHEY, CDR2 SMNVEV (reference sequence). CDR3 sequence reads: CASSQGNTEAFF. DNA of the CDR3: TGTGCCAGCAGCCAGGGGAACACTGAAGCTTTCTTT.

V usage is TRBV4-2 and J usage is TRBJ2-4; 7 positions match TRBD2. The V gene end was trimmed by 1 base and the J gene end by 9 bases; junction bases not matched to a gene: 12. This CDR3 spans 16 amino acids. The germline V gene encodes CDR1 LGHNA and CDR2 YNFKEQ. The CDR3 is CASSQGSRDPGGIQYF. CDR3 coding DNA: TGTGCCAGCAGCCAAGGGTCGCGGGACCCGGGGGGCATTCAGTACTTC.

The chain is built from TRBV7-8 and TRBJ1-1, with D unresolved. V lost 0 bases and J lost 1, with 6 bases in between. Germline V CDR1 and CDR2: SGHVS, FQNEAQ. The CDR3 is made up of 14 amino acids. CDR3 region: CASSLATQNTEAFF. The CDR3 nucleotides read TGTGCCAGCAGCTTAGCGACTCAGAACACTGAAGCTTTCTTT. Looking up the rest from reference TRBV7-8 and TRBJ1-1 gives the full variable domain: GAGVSQSPRYKVAKRGQDVALRCDPISGHVSLFWYQQALGQGPEFLTYFQNEAQLDKSGLPSDRFFAERPEGSVSTLKIQRTQQEDSAVYLCASSLATQNTEAFFGQGTRLTVV.

This clone occurred a few times. This CDR3 is also generated by other DNA sequences in the sample. This chain joins TRBV7-2 and TRBJ2-5; D gene unclear. Germline CDR1 SGHTA, CDR2 FQGNSA. This CDR3 region has 11 residues. Between the trimmed V and J ends, which lost 0 bases and 5 bases, there was a span of 1 base. The CDR3 bases are TGTGCCAGCAGCTTAGCGGAGACCCAGTACTTC. It translates to CASSLAETQYF.

The CDR3 DNA is TGTGCCAGCAGTGTTCTAGTGGCAGATACGCAGTATTTT. Its translation is CASSVLVADTQYF. The genes are TRBV2 and TRBJ2-3; D gene unclear. The ends were cut back, 4 bases at V and 4 bases at J, with 9 bases in the middle. Germline CDR1 reads SNHLY; CDR2 reads FYNNEI. The CDR3 sequence is 13 residues long.

The chain joins TRBV5-4 to TRBJ2-7; 8 bases are a match to TRBD2. The V gene's germline CDR1 is SGHNT and CDR2 YYREEE (reference sequence). V lost 1 base, J lost 1 base, and 4 bases stayed unmatched. The CDR3 loop spans 15 amino acids. CDR3 region: CASSLPGTSSYEQYF. The CDR3 bases are TGTGCCAGCAGCTTGCCCGGGACTAGTTCCTACGAGCAGTACTTC.

CDR3 DNA: TGTGCCAGCAGGCTAGCGGGACTGAGCACAGATACGCAGTATTTT. Amino acids: CASRLAGLSTDTQYF. The chain combines TRBV28 with TRBJ2-3, with TRBD2 matching over 9 bases. J was trimmed by 0 bases and V by 6 bases; bases with no gene match: 4. Germline V gene data show CDR1 as MDHEN and CDR2 as SYDVKM. The CDR3 sequence is 15 residues long.

The CDR3 loop reads CASSYSQGGPQHF. CDR3 DNA: TGTGCCAGCAGCTATAGCCAGGGAGGGCCCCAGCATTTT. The chain employs TRBV12-3 or TRBV12-4 and TRBJ1-5, with D maybe TRBD1 (5 bases). The CDR3 is 13 amino acids. V was cut by 6 bases and J by 9 bases, with 15 bases left in between.

V usage is TRBV28 and J usage is TRBJ2-2; 11 bases line up with TRBD2. The CDR3 has 15 amino acids. V was pared by 6 bases and J by 6 bases, with 6 bases of the junction left unmatched. Germline V CDR1 and CDR2: MDHEN, SYDVKM. CDR3 sequence (DNA): TGTGCCAGCAGCCACGGACTAGCGGGTCCCGGGGAGCTGTTTTTT. This encodes CASSHGLAGPGELFF.

The sample holds one count of this clone. This rearrangement joins TRBV25-1 to TRBJ1-4; D possibly corresponds to TRBD1 (5 bases). CDR3 length: 15 residues. Germline CDR1 and CDR2: MGHDK and SYGVNS. The ends were cut back, 2 bases at V and 7 bases at J, with 14 bases in the middle. The DNA for the CDR3 is TGTGCCAGCAGTGAAGCAGGCAGGGTCGGTGAAAAACTGTTTTTT. Amino acids: CASSEAGRVGEKLFF.

V gene TRBV30 combines with J gene TRBJ2-7; no clear D gene. The germline CDR1 and CDR2 sequences are GTSNPN and SVGIG (reference sequence). The CDR3 is 13 amino acids. The V end was cut by 3 bases, the J end by 0 bases, with 9 bases between. CDR3 DNA sequence: TGTGCCTGGAGGCCCAGTTTCTCCTACGAGCAGTACTTC. This sequence encodes CAWRPSFSYEQYF.

The chain links TRBV7-9 to TRBJ2-7; TRBD1 agrees at 11 bases. The CDR3 is 17 residues long. CDR1 is SEHNR and CDR2 is FQNEAQ in the germline V gene (reference sequence). Trimming cost V 5 bases and J 1 base; bases outside gene matches: 10. This chain's CDR3 is CASSQEGTGGFSYEQYF. The CDR3 coding sequence is TGTGCCAGCAGCCAAGAAGGGACAGGGGGATTTTCCTACGAGCAGTACTTC.

The DNA of the CDR3 is TGTGCCAGCTCACCAATCTCGGGAGAACCTTTGAACGAGCAGTACTTC. It encodes CASSPISGEPLNEQYF. The chain joins TRBV18 to TRBJ2-7; tentative D call: TRBD2 (6 bases). Trimming took 2 bases from V and 5 from J, leaving 19 bases between them. Germline V gives CDR1 KGHSH, CDR2 LQKENI. CDR3 length: 16 amino acids.

The gene calls are TRBV19 and TRBJ2-3; 9 nucleotides align to TRBD1. With V trimmed by 7 bases and J by 6 bases, 11 bases remained unmatched. The germline V gene encodes CDR1 LNHDA and CDR2 SQIVND (reference sequence). The CDR3 extends over 15 amino acids. The CDR3 DNA follows: TGTGCCAGTACCCCGGACAGGGGTTACGCGGATACGCAGTATTTT. It translates to CASTPDRGYADTQYF.

The chain combines TRBV28 with TRBJ2-7, with 11 positions matching TRBD2. The CDR3 loop spans 20 amino acids. Per germline, CDR1 MDHEN and CDR2 SYDVKM. V was pared by 3 bases and J by 3 bases, with 19 bases of the junction left unmatched. CDR3 loop: CASSFGTSGSLRGFFYEQYF. For the CDR3, the DNA is TGTGCCAGCAGTTTCGGTACTAGCGGGAGCTTGCGGGGGTTCTTCTACGAGCAGTACTTC.

V is TRBV15 and J is TRBJ1-1; perhaps TRBD1 as D (6 bases). The CDR3 is 13 amino acids. Trimming removed 6 bases at V and 5 bases at J, with 13 bases between. Germline values: CDR1 LNHNV, CDR2 YYDKDF (reference sequence). CDR3 residues: CATRLARGTEAFF. The CDR3 DNA sequence: TGTGCCACCAGGCTCGCCAGGGGAACTGAAGCTTTCTTT. Drawing the rest from reference TRBV15 and TRBJ1-1, the complete variable domain is DAMVIQNPRYQVTQFGKPVTLSCSQTLNHNVMYWYQQKSSQAPKLLFHYYDKDFNNEADTPDNFQSRRPNTSFCFLDIRSPGLGDTAMYLCATRLARGTEAFFGQGTRLTVV.

The chain employs TRBV18 and TRBJ2-1; TRBD1 aligns across 7 bases. CDR1 KGHSH and CDR2 LQKENI come from the germline V gene. With V trimmed by 6 bases and J by 4 bases, 12 bases remained unmatched. The CDR3 runs to 16 residues. The CDR3 protein is CASSLSRGQNYNEQFF. The DNA of the CDR3 is TGTGCCAGCTCGCTTTCTCGGGGACAGAATTACAATGAGCAGTTCTTC.